This is a list of T cell receptor beta chains from one sample in a study of T cell repertoires in cytomegalovirus infection. No antigens are known for them. Via MiXCR, TCRdb re-called the reads, giving one row per CDR3 protein. The table shows under 95,000 distinct CDR3 sequences, with approximately 43% occurring only once. Sequencing used CD8+ T cells from cultured PBMCs, obtained from culture after CMV antigen stimulation. The receptor set was obtained from a human donor in good health (CMV status not recorded). Some clones in this sample may be carry-over from other donors' samples. CDR3s include the opening cysteine and the closing phenylalanine or tryptophan. D genes are given only for firm matches. The listing skips clone size in some rows; elsewhere it reads once, few, many or a size class.

cdr3_aa: CASSYSPWDRGAYNEQFF
cdr3_nt: TGTGCCAGCAGTTACTCGCCTTGGGACAGGGGCGCCTACAATGAGCAGTTCTTC
clone_size: -
v_call: TRBV6-6
j_call: TRBJ2-1
cdr3_length: 18
d_call: TRBD1

cdr3_aa: CASSLRGMETQYF
cdr3_nt: TGTGCCAGCAGCCTTAGAGGGATGGAGACCCAGTACTTC
clone_size: -
v_call: TRBV6-5
j_call: TRBJ2-5
cdr3_length: 13
d_call: -

cdr3_aa: CASSDGLAVYNEQFF
cdr3_nt: TGTGCCAGCAGTGATGGACTAGCGGTCTACAATGAGCAGTTCTTC
clone_size: -
v_call: TRBV6-1
j_call: TRBJ2-1
cdr3_length: 15
d_call: TRBD2

cdr3_aa: CASSLWNRTAFKAFF
cdr3_nt: TGTGCCAGCAGCTTATGGAACCGGACCGCGTTTAAAGCTTTCTTT
clone_size: -
v_call: TRBV11-2
j_call: TRBJ1-1
cdr3_length: 15
d_call: -

cdr3_aa: CAISDSGGGGEQYF
cdr3_nt: TGTGCCATCAGTGACTCGGGAGGGGGCGGCGAGCAGTACTTC
clone_size: -
v_call: TRBV10-3
j_call: TRBJ2-7
cdr3_length: 14
d_call: -

cdr3_aa: CASRVVDGWANTEAFF
cdr3_nt: TGTGCCAGCAGGGTGGTGGACGGCTGGGCGAACACTGAAGCTTTCTTT
clone_size: -
v_call: TRBV27
j_call: TRBJ1-1
cdr3_length: 16
d_call: -

cdr3_aa: CASSNPQGAGGGTDTQYF
cdr3_nt: TGTGCCAGCAGCAACCCCCAGGGGGCTGGCGGGGGCACAGATACGCAGTATTTT
clone_size: many
v_call: TRBV7-6
j_call: TRBJ2-3
cdr3_length: 18
d_call: TRBD1

cdr3_aa: CASSQDWNTEAFF
cdr3_nt: TGCGCCAGCAGCCAAGATTGGAACACTGAAGCTTTCTTT
clone_size: many
v_call: TRBV4-1
j_call: TRBJ1-1
cdr3_length: 13
d_call: -

cdr3_aa: CSVDGGTYNEQFF
cdr3_nt: TGCAGCGTTGACGGGGGCACCTACAATGAGCAGTTCTTC
clone_size: -
v_call: TRBV29-1
j_call: TRBJ2-1
cdr3_length: 13
d_call: -

cdr3_aa: CASSYQGLAGFNTDTQYF
cdr3_nt: TGTGCCAGCAGTTACCAGGGACTAGCGGGATTTAACACAGATACGCAGTATTTT
clone_size: -
v_call: TRBV27
j_call: TRBJ2-3
cdr3_length: 18
d_call: TRBD2

cdr3_aa: CATLTRYEQYF
cdr3_nt: TGTGCCACCCTAACAAGATACGAGCAGTACTTC
clone_size: few
v_call: TRBV6-1
j_call: TRBJ2-7
cdr3_length: 11
d_call: -

cdr3_aa: CASSLRQVNSGANVLTF
cdr3_nt: TGTGCCAGCAGTCTTCGACAGGTCAACTCTGGGGCCAACGTCCTGACTTTC
clone_size: -
v_call: TRBV27
j_call: TRBJ2-6
cdr3_length: 17
d_call: -

cdr3_aa: CASSPGGLGNEQFF
cdr3_nt: TGTGCCAGCAGTCCCGGCGGGCTGGGGAATGAGCAGTTCTTC
clone_size: -
v_call: TRBV27
j_call: TRBJ2-1
cdr3_length: 14
d_call: -

cdr3_aa: CASSDFNSGNTIYF
cdr3_nt: TGTGCCAGCAGTGACTTTAACTCTGGAAACACCATATATTTT
clone_size: -
v_call: TRBV6-6
j_call: TRBJ1-3
cdr3_length: 14
d_call: -

cdr3_aa: CASSLVRETDTQYF
cdr3_nt: TGTGCCAGCAGCTTAGTCCGGGAGACAGATACGCAGTATTTT
clone_size: -
v_call: TRBV7-4
j_call: TRBJ2-3
cdr3_length: 14
d_call: -

cdr3_aa: CASSLTSGGAGNEQFF
cdr3_nt: TGTGCCAGCAGCCTCACTAGCGGGGGTGCGGGGAATGAGCAGTTCTTC
clone_size: -
v_call: TRBV12-3/TRBV12-4
j_call: TRBJ2-1
cdr3_length: 16
d_call: TRBD2

cdr3_aa: CASSEGGQGLLNTEAFF
cdr3_nt: TGTGCCAGCAGTGAGGGGGGACAGGGCCTACTGAACACTGAAGCTTTCTTT
clone_size: -
v_call: TRBV6-6
j_call: TRBJ1-1
cdr3_length: 17
d_call: TRBD1

cdr3_aa: CASSRKQGFDTGELFF
cdr3_nt: TGCGCCAGCAGCCGAAAGCAAGGGTTCGACACCGGGGAGCTGTTTTTT
clone_size: few
v_call: TRBV4-1
j_call: TRBJ2-2
cdr3_length: 16
d_call: -

cdr3_aa: CASSQPLSGGIYEQYF
cdr3_nt: TGTGCCAGCAGCCAACCTTTAAGCGGGGGGATCTACGAGCAGTACTTC
clone_size: -
v_call: TRBV4-2
j_call: TRBJ2-7
cdr3_length: 16
d_call: TRBD2

cdr3_aa: CASSSTGQPQHF
cdr3_nt: TGTGCCAGCAGCTCCACAGGTCAGCCCCAGCATTTT
clone_size: -
v_call: TRBV7-4
j_call: TRBJ1-5
cdr3_length: 12
d_call: -

cdr3_aa: CASTEAAPSRSSTDTQYF
cdr3_nt: TGTGCCAGCACTGAAGCTGCTCCTAGCCGATCTAGCACAGATACGCAGTATTTT
clone_size: few
v_call: TRBV2
j_call: TRBJ2-3
cdr3_length: 18
d_call: -

cdr3_aa: CAISGGQASEPQHF
cdr3_nt: TGTGCCATCAGTGGGGGACAGGCCTCAGAGCCCCAGCATTTT
clone_size: -
v_call: TRBV10-3
j_call: TRBJ1-5
cdr3_length: 14
d_call: TRBD1

cdr3_aa: CASSLEGNRGSTQETQYF
cdr3_nt: TGTGCCAGCAGCTTAGAGGGCAACAGGGGTTCTACTCAAGAGACCCAGTACTTC
clone_size: -
v_call: TRBV7-8
j_call: TRBJ2-5
cdr3_length: 18
d_call: TRBD1

cdr3_aa: CASSSTGGGKLFF
cdr3_nt: TGTGCCAGCAGCTCTACAGGGGGAGGAAAACTGTTTTTT
clone_size: few
v_call: TRBV7-8
j_call: TRBJ1-4
cdr3_length: 13
d_call: TRBD1

cdr3_aa: CASSSPAGRQETQYF
cdr3_nt: TGTGCCAGCAGCTCCCCAGCAGGACGCCAAGAGACCCAGTACTTC
clone_size: -
v_call: TRBV7-9
j_call: TRBJ2-5
cdr3_length: 15
d_call: -

cdr3_aa: CASSQDESGPRSGEQYF
cdr3_nt: TGTGCCAGCAGCCAAGATGAATCAGGGCCCCGATCGGGGGAGCAGTACTTC
clone_size: few
v_call: TRBV4-2
j_call: TRBJ2-7
cdr3_length: 17
d_call: -

cdr3_aa: CASSLSRGEQYF
cdr3_nt: TGTGCCAGCAGTTTATCTAGAGGCGAGCAGTACTTC
clone_size: -
v_call: TRBV27
j_call: TRBJ2-7
cdr3_length: 12
d_call: -

cdr3_aa: CASSPRGEANYGYTF
cdr3_nt: TGTGCCAGCAGTCCGCGGGGGGAAGCTAACTATGGCTACACCTTC
clone_size: few
v_call: TRBV6-1
j_call: TRBJ1-2
cdr3_length: 15
d_call: -

cdr3_aa: CASSSPPGLEQYF
cdr3_nt: TGTGCCAGCAGTTCCCCTCCCGGACTCGAGCAGTACTTC
clone_size: -
v_call: TRBV28
j_call: TRBJ2-7
cdr3_length: 13
d_call: -

cdr3_aa: CASRPTSLAGGNEQFF
cdr3_nt: TGTGCCAGCAGGCCCACCTCCCTAGCGGGAGGCAATGAGCAGTTCTTC
clone_size: -
v_call: TRBV7-2
j_call: TRBJ2-1
cdr3_length: 16
d_call: TRBD2

cdr3_aa: CASSLAWGSGTYGYTF
cdr3_nt: TGTGCCAGCAGCTTAGCGTGGGGTTCAGGGACTTATGGCTACACCTTC
clone_size: -
v_call: TRBV7-8
j_call: TRBJ1-2
cdr3_length: 16
d_call: -

cdr3_aa: CASSRTSSVGELFF
cdr3_nt: TGTGCCAGCAGCCGGACTAGCTCGGTCGGGGAGCTGTTTTTT
clone_size: -
v_call: TRBV7-6
j_call: TRBJ2-2
cdr3_length: 14
d_call: TRBD2

cdr3_aa: CASSHNGNQPQHF
cdr3_nt: TGTGCCAGTAGCCACAATGGCAATCAGCCCCAGCATTTT
clone_size: few
v_call: TRBV19
j_call: TRBJ1-5
cdr3_length: 13
d_call: -

cdr3_aa: CASSYTRGRTEAFF
cdr3_nt: TGTGCCAGCAGTTACACAAGGGGTAGGACTGAAGCTTTCTTT
clone_size: -
v_call: TRBV6-2/TRBV6-3
j_call: TRBJ1-1
cdr3_length: 14
d_call: -

cdr3_aa: CASSPLENYGYTF
cdr3_nt: TGTGCCAGCAGTCCCCTTGAGAACTATGGCTACACCTTC
clone_size: -
v_call: TRBV12-3/TRBV12-4
j_call: TRBJ1-2
cdr3_length: 13
d_call: -

cdr3_aa: CASSALPGRLNTEAFF
cdr3_nt: TGTGCCAGCAGCGCACTCCCTGGACGGCTGAACACTGAAGCTTTCTTT
clone_size: -
v_call: TRBV6-4
j_call: TRBJ1-1
cdr3_length: 16
d_call: -

cdr3_aa: CASSYGTEPGYEQYF
cdr3_nt: TGTGCCAGCAGCTACGGGACGGAACCCGGCTACGAGCAGTACTTC
clone_size: -
v_call: TRBV7-9
j_call: TRBJ2-7
cdr3_length: 15
d_call: -

cdr3_aa: CSARDHVAGDRTDTQYF
cdr3_nt: TGCAGTGCTAGAGATCACGTAGCGGGAGATCGAACAGATACGCAGTATTTT
clone_size: -
v_call: TRBV20-1
j_call: TRBJ2-3
cdr3_length: 17
d_call: TRBD2

cdr3_aa: CASSLWLAADTQYF
cdr3_nt: TGTGCCAGCAGCTTATGGCTAGCAGCGGATACGCAGTATTTT
clone_size: -
v_call: TRBV7-2
j_call: TRBJ2-3
cdr3_length: 14
d_call: -

cdr3_aa: CASSLAAQQYF
cdr3_nt: TGTGCCAGCAGCCTGGCGGCTCAGCAGTACTTC
clone_size: few
v_call: TRBV7-2
j_call: TRBJ2-5
cdr3_length: 11
d_call: -

cdr3_aa: CASSDRGYPPLHF
cdr3_nt: TGTGCCAGCAGTGACAGGGGTTATCCACCCCTCCACTTT
clone_size: -
v_call: TRBV6-1
j_call: TRBJ1-6
cdr3_length: 13
d_call: -

cdr3_aa: CASSLKGSGANVLTF
cdr3_nt: TGCGCCAGCAGCTTAAAGGGTTCTGGGGCCAACGTCCTGACTTTC
clone_size: -
v_call: TRBV5-1
j_call: TRBJ2-6
cdr3_length: 15
d_call: -

cdr3_aa: CATSHPGVFYEQYF
cdr3_nt: TGTGCCACCTCACACCCCGGAGTTTTCTACGAGCAGTACTTC
clone_size: few
v_call: TRBV15
j_call: TRBJ2-7
cdr3_length: 14
d_call: -

cdr3_aa: CASFDRAYNEQFF
cdr3_nt: TGCGCCAGCTTTGACAGGGCCTACAATGAGCAGTTCTTC
clone_size: -
v_call: TRBV5-1
j_call: TRBJ2-1
cdr3_length: 13
d_call: TRBD1

cdr3_aa: CASRGVRLAGDQDEQFF
cdr3_nt: TGTGCCAGCAGAGGGGTACGACTAGCGGGAGATCAGGATGAGCAGTTCTTC
clone_size: few
v_call: TRBV7-6
j_call: TRBJ2-1
cdr3_length: 17
d_call: TRBD2

cdr3_aa: CASNAVDVVRSEQFF
cdr3_nt: TGTGCCAGTAATGCGGTGGACGTAGTTCGGAGTGAGCAGTTCTTC
clone_size: once
v_call: TRBV19
j_call: TRBJ2-1
cdr3_length: 15
d_call: -

cdr3_aa: CASSPEDNLITDTQYF
cdr3_nt: TGTGCCAGCAGCCCAGAGGACAACCTAATCACAGATACGCAGTATTTT
clone_size: once
v_call: TRBV7-9
j_call: TRBJ2-3
cdr3_length: 16
d_call: -

cdr3_aa: CASSYGGVNTEAFF
cdr3_nt: TGTGCCAGCAGCTACGGGGGGGTGAACACTGAAGCTTTCTTT
clone_size: -
v_call: TRBV27
j_call: TRBJ1-1
cdr3_length: 14
d_call: -

cdr3_aa: CASSIDRVTEAFF
cdr3_nt: TGTGCCAGTAGTATTGACAGGGTTACTGAAGCTTTCTTT
clone_size: -
v_call: TRBV19
j_call: TRBJ1-1
cdr3_length: 13
d_call: TRBD1

cdr3_aa: CAISDPEGATFYGYTF
cdr3_nt: TGTGCCATCAGTGATCCTGAGGGGGCGACTTTCTATGGCTACACCTTC
clone_size: -
v_call: TRBV10-3
j_call: TRBJ1-2
cdr3_length: 16
d_call: TRBD1

cdr3_aa: CASSEMGAQPQHF
cdr3_nt: TGTGCCAGCAGTGAAATGGGGGCTCAGCCCCAGCATTTT
clone_size: few
v_call: TRBV25-1
j_call: TRBJ1-5
cdr3_length: 13
d_call: -

cdr3_aa: CASSLIGGGSSYEQYF
cdr3_nt: TGTGCCAGCAGTTTAATAGGGGGCGGCAGCTCCTACGAGCAGTACTTC
clone_size: -
v_call: TRBV27
j_call: TRBJ2-7
cdr3_length: 16
d_call: TRBD1

cdr3_aa: CAIPGNYGYTF
cdr3_nt: TGTGCCATACCGGGGAACTATGGCTACACCTTC
clone_size: -
v_call: TRBV2
j_call: TRBJ1-2
cdr3_length: 11
d_call: -

cdr3_aa: CASSQTTDGRPPTYNEQFF
cdr3_nt: TGCGCCAGCAGCCAAACCACGGACGGCAGACCACCCACCTACAATGAGCAGTTCTTC
clone_size: few
v_call: TRBV4-1
j_call: TRBJ2-1
cdr3_length: 19
d_call: -